The T cell receptor beta chain described here comes from a study of blood T cell repertoires in COVID-19. For the study at large: Samples representing acute and convalescent COVID-19 were sourced from the United States, Italy and Spain.

In the authors' workflow: Counts of nucleated cells, estimated from reference gene primer amplification, were obtained. Here immunoSEQ multiplex PCR was the method, and the copy in TCRdb shows in-frame clones only, minus some. That table gives V, J and clone size, and the DNA gave D and trimming. The sample lists some 270,000 clones, roughly nine tenths occurring once. Germline assignment: CDR1 KGHSH and CDR2 LQKENI. The CDR3 length is 15 residues. Trimming at V came to 6 bases and at J to 1 base, leaving 5 bases not matched to a gene. The V gene is TRBV18, the J gene TRBJ1-1; 10 bases fit TRBD1. The TCR originated in a man aged 40-49 years with active or convalescent COVID-19. The specimen was peripheral blood. CDR3 sequence reads: CASSPGQGRNTEAFF. CDR3 nucleotides: TGTGCCAGCTCCCCGGGACAGGGGAGGAACACTGAAGCTTTCTTT.